Listed below are T cell receptor beta chains from one sample, sequenced in a study of T cell responses to AZD1222 COVID-19 vaccine. Repertoires were generated with immunoSEQ multiplex PCR, while TCRdb's copy carries only in-frame clones and drops some. The sample records 110,000 or so clones, approximately 89% being singletons. The material was peripheral blood, obtained on day 0 of MenACWY control vaccination. The receptors derive from an adult in good health. The CDR3 runs from the conserved cysteine through the conserved F or W. D genes are given only for firm matches.

TRBJ2-6 TRBV27 NA TGTGCCAGCAGTCTCGGAACCGTCTCTGGGGCCAACGTCCTGACTTTC CASSLGTVSGANVLTF
TRBJ2-3 TRBV5-4 TRBD2 TGTGCCAGCAGCGGCACGGGGGGGGCCGCGGATACGCAGTATTTT CASSGTGGAADTQYF
TRBJ2-7 TRBV11-2 TRBD1 TGTGCCAGCAGGGGTGGGGACAGGGTAAGCGAGCAGTACTTC CASRGGDRVSEQYF
TRBJ1-3 TRBV7-9 NA TGTGCCAGCAGCTCCCCCCCGAATGAGTACACCATATATTTT CASSSPPNEYTIYF
TRBJ2-2 TRBV3-1/TRBV3-2 NA TGTGCCAGCAGCCAAATGGCAGGCATATCCGGGGAGCTGTTTTTT CASSQMAGISGELFF
TRBJ2-7 TRBV5-1 NA TGCGCCAGCAGCTTTATAACCGCTAGCTCCTACGAGCAGTACTTC CASSFITASSYEQYF
TRBJ2-7 TRBV6-6 NA TGTGCCAGCAGTTACTCGCCCGGGGGCTCCTACGAGCAGTACTTC CASSYSPGGSYEQYF
TRBJ1-3 TRBV4-3 NA TGCGCCAGCAGCCAAGAGGTCATCCGCTCTGGAAACACCATATATTTT CASSQEVIRSGNTIYF
TRBJ2-1 TRBV2 TRBD2 TGTGCCAGCAGTGGTAGCGGGGGGGCGCATGAGCAGTTCTTC CASSGSGGAHEQFF
TRBJ2-2 TRBV27 NA TGTGCCAGCAGTTTAAGTCCAGGGACGAACACCGGGGAGCTGTTTTTT CASSLSPGTNTGELFF
TRBJ2-2 TRBV24-1 NA TGTGCCACCAGTGATCCCGGTGGTCCACAGGGGGGGGCCGGGGAGCTGTTTTTT CATSDPGGPQGGAGELFF
TRBJ1-6 TRBV7-9 NA TGTGCCAGCAGCTTAGTCCAAGGAGGCAATTCACCCCTCCACTTT CASSLVQGGNSPLHF
TRBJ1-1 TRBV11-2 NA TGTGCCAGCAGCTTGGAACCACGGTCCGGCACTGAAGCTTTCTTT CASSLEPRSGTEAFF
TRBJ1-5 TRBV5-1 NA TGCGCCAGCAGCTTGGTTGGGGGCGGGGACGGTCAGCCCCAGCATTTT CASSLVGGGDGQPQHF
TRBJ2-1 TRBV24-1 NA TGTGCCACCAGTGATTTGCATGAAAGAACACATGAGCAGTTCTTC CATSDLHERTHEQFF
TRBJ2-2 TRBV5-1 NA TGCGCCAGCAGCTTGGCGTACGGGGCCACCGGGGAGCTGTTTTTT CASSLAYGATGELFF
TRBJ1-2 TRBV5-1 NA TGCGCCAGCAGCTTGGGGGGCACGACAGGAATTAACTATGGCTACACCTTC CASSLGGTTGINYGYTF
TRBJ2-4 TRBV11-2 NA TGTGCCAGCAGCCAAGGGGGTGGGGGCAAAAACATTCAGTACTTC CASSQGGGGKNIQYF
TRBJ2-7 TRBV28 NA TGTGCCAGCCGTTCAAGTTCCAGCTCCTACGAGCAGTACTTC CASRSSSSSYEQYF
TRBJ2-7 TRBV28 TRBD1 TGTGCCAGCAGTCTCCACGGACAGGCCTACTACGAGCAGTACTTC CASSLHGQAYYEQYF
TRBJ1-6 TRBV19 TRBD1 TGTGCCAGTAGTACCCAGGGGGCATTTAATTCACCCCTCCACTTT CASSTQGAFNSPLHF
TRBJ2-7 TRBV28 NA TGTGCCAGCACCGTAGGGGGGACACGGCGTCGCGAGCAGTACTTC CASTVGGTRRREQYF
TRBJ2-3 TRBV30 NA TGTGCCTGGGCCGACAAGCGCCGCACAGATACGCAGTATTTT CAWADKRRTDTQYF
TRBJ2-1 TRBV3-1/TRBV3-2 TRBD2 TGTGCCAGCAGCCGCGCGGGGGACCCCTACAATGAGCAGTTCTTC CASSRAGDPYNEQFF
TRBJ1-3 TRBV6-5 NA TGTGCCAGCACCATGGGTAGCTCTGGAAACACCATATATTTT CASTMGSSGNTIYF